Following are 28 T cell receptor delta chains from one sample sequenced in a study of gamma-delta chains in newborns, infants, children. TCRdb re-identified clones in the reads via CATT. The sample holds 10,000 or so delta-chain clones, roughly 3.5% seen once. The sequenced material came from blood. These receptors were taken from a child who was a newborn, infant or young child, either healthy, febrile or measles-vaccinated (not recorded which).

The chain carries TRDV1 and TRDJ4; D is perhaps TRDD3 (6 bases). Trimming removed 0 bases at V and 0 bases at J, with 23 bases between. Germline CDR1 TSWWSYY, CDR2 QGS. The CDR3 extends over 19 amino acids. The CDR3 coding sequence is TGTGCTCTTGGGGAACTTCTCCTCGCTGACTGGGTCAAGGCCAGACCCCTGATCTTT. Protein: CALGELLLADWVKARPLIF.

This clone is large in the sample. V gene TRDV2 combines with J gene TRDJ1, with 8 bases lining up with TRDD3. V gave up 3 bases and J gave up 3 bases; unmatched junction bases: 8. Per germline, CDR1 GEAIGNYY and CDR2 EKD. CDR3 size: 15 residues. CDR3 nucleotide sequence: TGTGCCTGTGACCCCCTGGGGGACCCTCCCGATAAACTCATCTTT. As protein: CACDPLGDPPDKLIF.

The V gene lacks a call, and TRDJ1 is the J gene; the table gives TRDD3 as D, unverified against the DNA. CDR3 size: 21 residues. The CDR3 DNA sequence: TGTGCTCTTGGGGAACCGCCTATAGAGAGGCTGGGGGATAGTAAGACCGATAAACTCATCTTT. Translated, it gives CALGEPPIERLGDSKTDKLIF.

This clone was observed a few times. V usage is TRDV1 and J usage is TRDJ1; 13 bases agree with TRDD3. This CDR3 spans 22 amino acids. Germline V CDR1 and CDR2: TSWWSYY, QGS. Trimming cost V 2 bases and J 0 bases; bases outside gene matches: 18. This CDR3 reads CALGEIPRTGGYAGGYTDKLIF. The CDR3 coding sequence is TGTGCTCTTGGGGAAATTCCCCGTACTGGGGGATACGCCGGGGGTTACACCGATAAACTCATCTTT.

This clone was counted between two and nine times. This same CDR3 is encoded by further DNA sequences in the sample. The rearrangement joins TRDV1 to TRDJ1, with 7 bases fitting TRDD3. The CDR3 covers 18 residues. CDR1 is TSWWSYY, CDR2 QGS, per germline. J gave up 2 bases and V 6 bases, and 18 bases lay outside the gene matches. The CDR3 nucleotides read TGTGCTCTTGGACCATCTCCCTTTAGGGGGATTCATACCGATAAACTCATCTTT. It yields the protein CALGPSPFRGIHTDKLIF.

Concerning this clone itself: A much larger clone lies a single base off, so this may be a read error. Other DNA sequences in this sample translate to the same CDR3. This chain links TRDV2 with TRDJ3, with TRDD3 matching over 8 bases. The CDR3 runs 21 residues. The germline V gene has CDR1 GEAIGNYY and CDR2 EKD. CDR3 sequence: CACDTAGNRGIDYWDTRQMFF. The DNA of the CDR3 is TGTGCCTGTGACACCGCCGGGAATCGGGGGATAGATTACTGGGACACCCGGCAGATGTTTTTC.

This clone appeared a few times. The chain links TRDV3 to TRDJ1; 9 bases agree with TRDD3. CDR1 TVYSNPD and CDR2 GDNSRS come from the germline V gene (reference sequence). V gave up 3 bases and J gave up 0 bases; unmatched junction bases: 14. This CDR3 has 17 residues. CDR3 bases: TGTGCCTTCTCCACTGGGGGAGAACGACCGTACACCGATAAACTCATCTTT. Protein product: CAFSTGGERPYTDKLIF.

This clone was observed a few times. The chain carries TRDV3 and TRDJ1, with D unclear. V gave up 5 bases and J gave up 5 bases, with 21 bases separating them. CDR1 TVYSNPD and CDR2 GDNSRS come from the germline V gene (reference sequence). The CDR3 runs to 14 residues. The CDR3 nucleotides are TGTGCCGCCATTTCCCCCCGGTGTAGGGATAAACTCATCTTT. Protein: CAAISPRCRDKLIF.

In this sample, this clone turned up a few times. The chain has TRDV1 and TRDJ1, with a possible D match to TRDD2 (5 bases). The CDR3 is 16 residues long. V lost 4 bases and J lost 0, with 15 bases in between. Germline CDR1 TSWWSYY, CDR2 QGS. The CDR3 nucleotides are TGTGCTCTTGGGGTCCTGCTCTTCCATGACACCGATAAACTCATCTTT. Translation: CALGVLLFHDTDKLIF.

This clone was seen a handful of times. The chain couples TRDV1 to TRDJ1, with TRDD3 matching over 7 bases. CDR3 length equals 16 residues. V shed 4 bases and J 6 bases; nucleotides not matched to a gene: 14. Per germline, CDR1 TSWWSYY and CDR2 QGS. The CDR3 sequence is CALGGPGGMNRYKLIF. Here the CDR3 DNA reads TGTGCTCTTGGGGGCCCGGGGGGGATGAATCGCTATAAACTCATCTTT.

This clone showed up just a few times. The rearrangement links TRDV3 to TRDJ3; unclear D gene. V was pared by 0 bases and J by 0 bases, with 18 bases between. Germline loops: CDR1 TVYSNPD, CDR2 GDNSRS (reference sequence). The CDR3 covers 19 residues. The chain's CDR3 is CAFSAGVLQASWDTRQMFF. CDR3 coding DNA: TGTGCCTTTAGCGCCGGGGTGTTACAAGCCTCCTGGGACACCCGACAGATGTTTTTC.

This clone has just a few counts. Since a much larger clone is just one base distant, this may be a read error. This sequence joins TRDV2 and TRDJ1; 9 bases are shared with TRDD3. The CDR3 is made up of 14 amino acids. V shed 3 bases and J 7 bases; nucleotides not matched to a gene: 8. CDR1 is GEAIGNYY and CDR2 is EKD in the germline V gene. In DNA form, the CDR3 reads TGTGCCTGTGACCCACTGGGGGACCCCGTTAAACTCATCTTT. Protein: CACDPLGDPVKLIF.

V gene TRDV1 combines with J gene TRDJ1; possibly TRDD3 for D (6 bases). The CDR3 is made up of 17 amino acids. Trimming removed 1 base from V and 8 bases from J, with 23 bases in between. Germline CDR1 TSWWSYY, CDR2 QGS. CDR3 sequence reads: CALGEPRTEGEPRKLIF. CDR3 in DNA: TGTGCTCTTGGGGAACCCCGTACCGAGGGGGAACCCCGCAAACTCATCTTT.

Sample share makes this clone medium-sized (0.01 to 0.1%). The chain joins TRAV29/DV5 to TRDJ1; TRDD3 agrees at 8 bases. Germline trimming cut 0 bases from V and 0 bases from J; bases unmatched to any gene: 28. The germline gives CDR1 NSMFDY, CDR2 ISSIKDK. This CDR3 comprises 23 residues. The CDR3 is CAASVRSYRTGGLPTLYTDKLIF. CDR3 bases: TGTGCAGCAAGCGTGAGGTCATACCGAACTGGGGGCCTCCCAACCCTGTACACCGATAAACTCATCTTT. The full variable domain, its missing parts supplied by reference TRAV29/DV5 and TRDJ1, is DQQVKQNSPSLSVQEGRISILNCDYTNSMFDYFLWYKKYPAEGPTFLISISSIKDKNEDGRFTVFLNKSAKHLSLHIVPSQPGDSAVYFCAASVRSYRTGGLPTLYTDKLIFGKGTRVTVEP.

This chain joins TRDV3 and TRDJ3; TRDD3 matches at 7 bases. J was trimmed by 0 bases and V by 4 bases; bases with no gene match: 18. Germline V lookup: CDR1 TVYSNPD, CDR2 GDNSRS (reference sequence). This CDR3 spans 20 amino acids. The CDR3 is CASVSVLGISSSWDTRQMFF. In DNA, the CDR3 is TGTGCCTCCGTTTCTGTACTGGGGATCTCCAGCTCCTGGGACACCCGACAGATGTTTTTC.

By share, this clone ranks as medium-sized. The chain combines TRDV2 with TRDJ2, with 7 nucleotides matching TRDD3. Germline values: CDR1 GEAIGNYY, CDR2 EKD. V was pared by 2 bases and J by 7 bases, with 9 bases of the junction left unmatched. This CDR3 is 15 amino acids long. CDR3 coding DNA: TGTGCCTGTGACATACTGGGGATAGCGGAAGCACAACTCTTCTTT. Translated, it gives CACDILGIAEAQLFF.

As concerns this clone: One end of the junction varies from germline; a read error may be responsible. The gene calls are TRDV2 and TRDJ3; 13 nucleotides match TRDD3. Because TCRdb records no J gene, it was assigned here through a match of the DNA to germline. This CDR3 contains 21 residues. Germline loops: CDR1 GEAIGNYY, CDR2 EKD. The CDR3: CACDKVLGDTRSSWDTRQMFF. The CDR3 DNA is TGTGCCTGTGACAAGGTACTGGGGGATACGAGAAGCTCCTGGGACACCCGGCAGATGTTTTTC.

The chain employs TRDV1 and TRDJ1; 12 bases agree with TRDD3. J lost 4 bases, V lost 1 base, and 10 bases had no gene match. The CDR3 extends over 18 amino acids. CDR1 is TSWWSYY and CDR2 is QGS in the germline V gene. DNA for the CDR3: TGTGCTCTTGGGGAACGTGGTACTGGGGGATACCGGAGCGATAAACTCATCTTT. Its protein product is CALGERGTGGYRSDKLIF.

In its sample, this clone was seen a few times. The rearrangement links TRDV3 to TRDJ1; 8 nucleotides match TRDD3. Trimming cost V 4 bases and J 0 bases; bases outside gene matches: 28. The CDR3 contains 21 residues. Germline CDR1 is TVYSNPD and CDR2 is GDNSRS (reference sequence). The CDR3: CASPLLQYSFGGSRYTDKLIF. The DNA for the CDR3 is TGTGCCTCCCCTCTCCTCCAGTATTCGTTTGGGGGATCCCGGTACACCGATAAACTCATCTTT.

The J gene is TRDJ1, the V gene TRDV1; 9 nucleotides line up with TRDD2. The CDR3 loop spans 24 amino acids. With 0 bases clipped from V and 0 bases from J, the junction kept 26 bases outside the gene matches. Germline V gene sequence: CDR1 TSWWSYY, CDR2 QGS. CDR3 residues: CALGELAFLHRRVSGDTYTDKLIF. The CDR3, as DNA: TGTGCTCTTGGGGAACTAGCCTTCCTACACCGACGAGTCTCGGGGGACACATACACCGATAAACTCATCTTT.

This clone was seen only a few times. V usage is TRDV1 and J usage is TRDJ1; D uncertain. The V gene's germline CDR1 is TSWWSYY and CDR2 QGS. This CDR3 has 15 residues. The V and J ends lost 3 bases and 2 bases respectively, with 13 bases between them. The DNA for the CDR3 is TGTGCTCTTGGGGATACATTTGGTAAGACCGATAAACTCATCTTT. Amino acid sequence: CALGDTFGKTDKLIF.

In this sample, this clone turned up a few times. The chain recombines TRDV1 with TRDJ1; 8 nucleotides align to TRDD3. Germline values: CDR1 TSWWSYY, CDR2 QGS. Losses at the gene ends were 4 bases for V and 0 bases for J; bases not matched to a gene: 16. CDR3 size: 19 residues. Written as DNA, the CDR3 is TGTGCTCTTGGGGCTCCTAATTTACGGGGGGATATGTACACCGATAAACTCATCTTT. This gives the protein CALGAPNLRGDMYTDKLIF.

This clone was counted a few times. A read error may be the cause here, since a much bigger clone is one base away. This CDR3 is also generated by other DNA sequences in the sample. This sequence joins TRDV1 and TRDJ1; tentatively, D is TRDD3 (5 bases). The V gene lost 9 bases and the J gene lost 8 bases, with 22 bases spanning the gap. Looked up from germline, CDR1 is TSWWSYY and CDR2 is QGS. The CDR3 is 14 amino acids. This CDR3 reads CALLPRLGGWKLIF. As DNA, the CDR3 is TGTGCTCTACTGCCCCGCCTAGGGGGGTGGAAACTCATCTTT.

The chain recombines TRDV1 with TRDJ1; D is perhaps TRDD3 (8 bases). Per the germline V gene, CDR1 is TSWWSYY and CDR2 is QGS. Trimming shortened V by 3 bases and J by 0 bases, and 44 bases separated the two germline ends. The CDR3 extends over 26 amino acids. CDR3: CALGESFLPIEYWGSLEILYTDKLIF. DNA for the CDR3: TGTGCTCTTGGGGAGTCCTTCCTCCCCATAGAATACTGGGGGTCCCTGGAAATCTTGTACACCGATAAACTCATCTTT.

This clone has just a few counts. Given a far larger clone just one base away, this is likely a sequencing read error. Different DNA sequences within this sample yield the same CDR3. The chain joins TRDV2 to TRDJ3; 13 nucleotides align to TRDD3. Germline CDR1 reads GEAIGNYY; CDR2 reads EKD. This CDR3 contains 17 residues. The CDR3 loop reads CACDLVLGDTDTRQMFF. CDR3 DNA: TGTGCCTGTGACTTGGTACTGGGGGATACGGACACCCGGCAGATGTTTTTC.

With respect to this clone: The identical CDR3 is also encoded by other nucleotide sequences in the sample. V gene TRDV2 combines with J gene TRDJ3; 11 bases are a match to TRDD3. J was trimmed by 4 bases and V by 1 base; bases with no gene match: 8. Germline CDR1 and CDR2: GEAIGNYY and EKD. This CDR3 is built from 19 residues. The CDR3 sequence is CACDTVLGDKAWDTRQMFF. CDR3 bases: TGTGCCTGTGACACTGTACTGGGGGATAAAGCGTGGGACACCCGACAGATGTTTTTC.

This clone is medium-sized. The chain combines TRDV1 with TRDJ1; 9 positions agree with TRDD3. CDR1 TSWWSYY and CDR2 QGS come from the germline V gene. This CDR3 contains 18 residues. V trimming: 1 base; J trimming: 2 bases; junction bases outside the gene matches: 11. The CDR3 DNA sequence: TGTGCTCTTGGGGAACGGGGCTGGGGGATCTCTTATACCGATAAACTCATCTTT. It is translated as CALGERGWGISYTDKLIF.

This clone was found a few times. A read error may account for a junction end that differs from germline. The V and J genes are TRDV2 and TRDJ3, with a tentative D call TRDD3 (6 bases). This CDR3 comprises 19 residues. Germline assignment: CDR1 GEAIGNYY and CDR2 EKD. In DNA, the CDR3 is TGTGCCTGTGACACCAGGTTGGGGATCCTATCCTGGGGCACCCGACAGATGTTTTTC. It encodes CACDTRLGILSWGTRQMFF.